The 2 T cell receptor beta chains below all came from one sample that was sequenced in a study of blood T cell repertoires in COVID-19. Clones were sequenced by immunoSEQ multiplex PCR, and TCRdb holds only the in-frame ones, with some missing. The sample contains fewer than 250,000 clones, around 90% of which appear only once. Sequences were obtained from peripheral blood. The receptors originated from a man aged 25-45 years with COVID-19, enrolled during active disease.

J is TRBJ2-1 and V is TRBV6-5; D not resolved. Deletions cut 6 bases from V and 5 bases from J, with 17 bases between. Germline lookup yields CDR1 MNHEY and CDR2 SVGAGI. The CDR3 loop spans 15 amino acids. CDR3 in DNA: TGTGCCAGCAGCTTTACCTCGAAACAGAACAATGAGCAGTTCTTC. Its protein product is CASSFTSKQNNEQFF.

The rearrangement uses TRBV5-4 and TRBJ2-6; TRBD2 agrees at 8 bases. Germline CDR1 and CDR2: SGHNT and YYREEE (reference sequence). Losses at the gene ends were 3 bases for V and 4 bases for J; bases not matched to a gene: 3. The CDR3 contains 15 residues. The CDR3 DNA reads as TGTGCCAGCAGCTCGCGGGGGGAGGGGGCCAACGTCCTGACTTTC. Protein product: CASSSRGEGANVLTF. The whole variable domain, filled in from reference TRBV5-4 and TRBJ2-6, reads ETGVTQSPTHLIKTRGQQVTLRCSSQSGHNTVSWYQQALGQGPQFIFQYYREEENGRGNFPPRFSGLQFPNYSSELNVNALELDDSALYLCASSSRGEGANVLTFGAGSRLTVL.